This T cell receptor beta chain was found in a study of blood T cell repertoires in COVID-19. About the study: The United States, Italy and Spain were the sources of the acute and convalescent COVID-19 samples.

The CDR3 has 12 residues. Germline CDR1 SNHLY, CDR2 FYNNEI. V was shortened by 4 bases and J by 14 bases, with 14 bases between the two germline ends. In the original processing: The assay estimated nucleated cells by amplifying reference gene primers. Here immunoSEQ multiplex PCR was the method, and the copy in TCRdb shows in-frame clones only, minus some. That table furnishes V, J and clone size, whereas the DNA furnished D and trimming. The sample includes about 260,000 clones, around 83% of them seen just once. This clonotype originated in a man between 18 and 35 years old with active or convalescent COVID-19. The chain combines TRBV2 with TRBJ1-4; possible D gene TRBD1, 6 bases. Sequenced material: peripheral blood. The CDR3 bases are TGTGCCAGCAGTGGGGACATCAAGGGGCTGTTTTTT. Residues: CASSGDIKGLFF. Based on the CDR3 plus reference TRBV2 and TRBJ1-4, the full variable domain is EPEVTQTPSHQVTQMGQEVILRCVPISNHLYFYWYRQILGQKVEFLVSFYNNEISEKSEIFDDQFSVERPDGSNFTLKIRSTKLEDSAMYFCASSGDIKGLFFGSGTQLSVL.